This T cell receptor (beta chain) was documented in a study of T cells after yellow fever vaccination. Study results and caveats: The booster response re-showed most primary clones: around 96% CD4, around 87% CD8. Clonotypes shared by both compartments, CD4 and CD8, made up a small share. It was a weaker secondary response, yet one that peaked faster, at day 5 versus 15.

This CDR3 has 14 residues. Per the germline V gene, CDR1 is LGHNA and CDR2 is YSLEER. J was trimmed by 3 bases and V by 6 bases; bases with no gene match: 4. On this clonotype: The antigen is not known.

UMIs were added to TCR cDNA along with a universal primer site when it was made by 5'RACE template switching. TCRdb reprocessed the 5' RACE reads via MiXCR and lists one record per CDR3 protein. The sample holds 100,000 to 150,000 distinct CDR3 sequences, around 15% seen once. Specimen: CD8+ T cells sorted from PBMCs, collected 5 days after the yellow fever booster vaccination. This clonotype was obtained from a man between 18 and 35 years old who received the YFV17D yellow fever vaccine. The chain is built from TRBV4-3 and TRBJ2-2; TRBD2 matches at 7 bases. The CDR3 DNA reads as TGCGCCAGCAGACGGACTAGTTACACCGGGGAGCTGTTTTTT. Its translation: CASRRTSYTGELFF.